One and the same sample provided the 8 T cell receptor beta chains below, sequenced in a study of cytomegalovirus exposure and HLA in healthy donors. PCR was performed using 60 Vbeta and 13 Jbeta primers. Only in-frame clones appear in the TCRdb table, and some are missing; sequencing was by immunoSEQ multiplex PCR. The sample includes some 180,000 clones, roughly 73% seen only once; the top ten take about 2%. Sequenced: PBMCs. Every receptor here comes from a woman in her 30s in good health and CMV-seronegative.

The chain links TRBV5-1 to TRBJ2-1; TRBD2 aligns across 13 bases. This CDR3 comprises 14 residues. Unmatched junction bases numbered 1, after V lost 2 bases and J lost 8 bases. Germline CDR1 reads SGHRS; CDR2 reads YFSETQ. In DNA, the CDR3 is TGCGCCAGCAGCTTAGGGACTAGCGGGGATGAGCAGTTCTTC. Its translation: CASSLGTSGDEQFF.

This clone turned up a few times. The chain combines TRBV30 with TRBJ2-5; D is possibly TRBD2 (6 bases). V was clipped by 3 bases and J by 7 bases, with 18 bases between them. The germline V gene encodes CDR1 GTSNPN and CDR2 SVGIG (reference sequence). The CDR3 spans 14 residues. CDR3 sequence (DNA): TGTGCCTGGAGCGGGACTTCGGGAGCAGGGACCCAGTACTTC. It codes for CAWSGTSGAGTQYF.

In its sample, this clone was seen a few times. The V call is TRBV7-2, the J call TRBJ1-4; D is undetermined. This CDR3 is built from 14 residues. Germline V gene sequence: CDR1 SGHTA, CDR2 FQGNSA. The V and J ends lost 5 bases and 8 bases respectively, with 15 bases between them. In nucleotides, the CDR3 is TGTGCCAGCAGCGCAGCGGGTACCGGGGAAAAACTGTTTTTT. Its protein is CASSAAGTGEKLFF.

The chain couples TRBV4-3 to TRBJ2-5; D is unclear. V was shortened by 0 bases and J by 4 bases, with 12 bases between the two germline ends. Germline values: CDR1 LGHNA, CDR2 YSLEER. There are 15 residues in the CDR3. CDR3 residues: CASSQDRTVRETQYF. The CDR3 bases are TGCGCCAGCAGCCAAGATAGAACAGTTCGAGAGACCCAGTACTTC.

The chain is built from TRBV7-9 and TRBJ1-5; TRBD1 is a possible D gene (6 bases). Trimming took 4 bases from V and 9 from J, leaving 10 bases between them. The CDR3 spans 12 residues. Germline V CDR1 and CDR2: SEHNR, FQNEAQ (reference sequence). The CDR3 sequence: CASSYTGMPQHF. The CDR3 bases are TGTGCCAGCAGCTACACAGGGATGCCCCAGCATTTT.

This clone was observed a handful of times. This chain uses TRBV6-6 with TRBJ1-6; D not resolved. V lost 0 bases and J lost 7, with 10 bases in between. Per the germline V gene, CDR1 is MNHNY and CDR2 is SVGAGI (reference sequence). This CDR3 has 15 amino acids. The CDR3 protein is CASSYSFTTNSPLHF. CDR3 nucleotides: TGTGCCAGCAGTTACTCATTCACTACCAATTCACCCCTCCACTTT.

This clone has more than one count but fewer than ten. DNA for the CDR3: TGTGCCAGCAAAAGGACTGACACCGGGGAGCTGTTTTTT. Translating it yields CASKRTDTGELFF. The chain employs TRBV2 and TRBJ2-2; D perhaps matches TRBD2 (5 bases). V was trimmed by 7 bases and J by 3 bases, leaving 9 bases between them. This CDR3 region has 13 residues. The germline gives CDR1 SNHLY, CDR2 FYNNEI.

This clone was picked up a small number of times. The V gene is TRBV7-2, the J gene TRBJ1-3; no clear D gene. The CDR3 spans 15 residues. The ends were cut back, 0 bases at V and 2 bases at J, with 8 bases in the middle. Germline values: CDR1 SGHTA, CDR2 FQGNSA. CDR3 nucleotide sequence: TGTGCCAGCAGCTTAGCCTTGAGTGCTGGAAACACCATATATTTT. Encoded protein: CASSLALSAGNTIYF.